In its sample, the clone carrying this TCR beta chain was seen many times. As yet, its antigen is unknown. It was with a sample-barcoded 5' primer and a J-beta primer mix that a second PCR of roughly 7 to 12 cycles was run. With 12 random nucleotides, a template-switch adaptor tagged each individual cDNA molecule. A single record per CDR3 protein comes from TCRdb applying MiXCR to the 5' RACE reads. The sample has some 790,000 distinct CDR3 sequences, under 30% seen once. Per sample, at least 5.5 micrograms of total RNA were extracted. This entry comes from a study of blood T cells in healthy people across ages. Study-level points and caveats: More naive CD4+ cells and higher diversity were found in long-lived than in aged donors.

V lost 1 base and J lost 5, with 12 bases in between. Germline-derived CDR1 and CDR2 are SGHTA and FQGNSA. This CDR3 is built from 14 residues. V is TRBV7-2 and J is TRBJ2-7; D is unresolved. The TCR sequence derives from a woman older than 75 in good health. Input material: blood. CDR3 residues: CASSLVAEAHEQYF. CDR3 sequence (DNA): TGTGCCAGCAGCTTAGTGGCCGAAGCCCACGAGCAGTACTTC.